This T cell receptor (beta chain) was sequenced for a study of blood T cell repertoires in COVID-19. About the study: Samples came from the United States, Italy and Spain, spanning acute and convalescent COVID-19. Sources were T cells, B-cell-depleted T cells, or PBMCs; the material itself was cDNA or gDNA.

Original analysis: Amplification of reference gene primers provided the estimated nucleated cell counts. Data came from immunoSEQ multiplex PCR; TCRdb stores just in-frame clones and leaves some out. V, J and clone size are taken as reported in that table, and D and trimming were inferred from the DNA itself. The repertoire has about 160,000 clones, about 77% of them found once; the top ten carry 14%. The clonotype originates from a woman older than 75 with acute or convalescent COVID-19. Sequenced material: peripheral blood.

This chain's CDR3 is CASSSGSTGNTIYF. CDR3 in DNA: TGTGCCAGCAGTTCTGGGAGTACTGGAAACACCATATATTTT. The rearrangement joins TRBV6-6 to TRBJ1-3; D is ambiguous. This CDR3 has 14 amino acids. Trimming cost V 4 bases and J 2 bases, with 9 bases left between them. Germline assignment: CDR1 MNHNY and CDR2 SVGAGI (reference sequence).